This T cell receptor (beta chain) was retrieved from a study of cytomegalovirus exposure and HLA in healthy donors. Study-level results: An apparent linkage of common viral pathogens to several of the most significant clusters emerged in a later analysis.

About this clone: Antigen: not known.

CDR1 is PRHDT and CDR2 is FYEKMQ in the germline V gene (reference sequence). The V end lost 0 bases, the J end lost 6 bases, and 36 bases lay between the germline ends. This CDR3 is 23 amino acids long. The PCR employed 60 Vbeta primers together with 13 Jbeta primers. Authors' methods: Later reanalysis found about 78 million unique TCR beta chains, some 10 million of them shared. The data were produced by immunoSEQ multiplex PCR, yet TCRdb's version contains in-frame clones alone and is incomplete. V, J and clone size are those of that table, while D and trimming were read from the DNA. The sample has roughly 230,000 clones, 80% to 95% seen once. Healthy bone marrow donors supplied every sample.

The rearrangement uses TRBV13 and TRBJ2-1; a weak D match, TRBD2 (7 bases). The sample comprised PBMCs. The receptor was isolated from a girl aged 2 to 9 in good health and CMV-seronegative. Here the CDR3 reads CASSLGLTYGLAEGGRLRNEQFF. CDR3 coding DNA: TGTGCCAGCAGCTTAGGCCTAACCTACGGGCTAGCGGAGGGGGGAAGACTTCGCAATGAGCAGTTCTTC.